This passage covers 4 T cell receptor beta chains from one sample sequenced in a study of T cells in women clearing cervical HPV infection. Some clones are missing from TCRdb's copy, which holds only in-frame ones; the method was immunoSEQ multiplex PCR. This sample's table has around 15,000 clones. Material for sequencing was blood buffy coat. The source of these receptors is a woman aged 18 to 75 with a cervical HPV16 infection that either progressed to CIN3+ or cleared (not recorded which).

Notes on this clone: The read finishes 3 residues shy of the CDR3 end, and the germline J gene is used to complete it. This chain links TRBV7-3 with TRBJ2-1; D perhaps matches TRBD2 (6 bases). CDR3 length: 13 amino acids. Germline CDR1 reads SGHTA; CDR2 reads FQGTGA. V lost 2 bases to trimming and J lost 8 bases, with 10 bases between them. Partial CDR3 DNA: TGTGCCAGCAGCTTAGGAGGGTACCATGAG. Amino acids: CASSLGGYHE. The CDR3 in full is CASSLGGYHEQFF.

As for this clone: The read terminates 3 residues before the CDR3 end, so the remaining end is supplied by the germline J gene. The chain joins TRBV7-3 to TRBJ1-6; 7 bases fit TRBD1. The CDR3 totals 16 residues. Looked up from germline, CDR1 is SGHTA and CDR2 is FQGTGA. Trimming removed 0 bases from V and 9 bases from J; junction bases left unmatched: 8. CDR3 DNA, as far as it was read: TGTGCCAGCAGCTTAACGGGAGGAGGGGGCTCTTCACCC. Translated: CASSLTGGGGSSP. The CDR3 reads in full as CASSLTGGGGSSPLHF.

As concerns this clone: At one of its ends the junction is not consistent with the germline gene, which may arise from a read error. The CDR3 extends 3 residues past the end of the read, so its final part is completed from the germline J gene. Other DNA sequences in this specimen translate into the identical CDR3. The genes are TRBV7-9 and TRBJ1-3; D might be TRBD1 (5 bases). From germline, CDR1 is SEHNR and CDR2 FQNEAQ (reference sequence). The CDR3 totals 13 residues. The CDR3 here is CASSSQGANTIYF. Incomplete CDR3 DNA: TGTGCCAGCAGTTCGCAGGGTGCAAACACA.

Comments on this clone: The CDR3 extends 3 residues past the end of the read, so its final part is completed from the germline J gene. V and J are TRBV19 and TRBJ2-1; the D is unclear. From germline, CDR1 is LNHDA and CDR2 SQIVND (reference sequence). The length of the CDR3 is 13 residues. Trimming stripped 4 bases from V and 1 base from J, with 5 bases between. The CDR3 loop reads CASSTGSYNEQFF. CDR3 bases read: TGTGCCAGTAGTACCGGGTCCTACAATGAG.